This T cell receptor (beta chain) was captured by sequencing in a study of CD8 T cells in ankylosing spondylitis. Broader study findings: Past research had described some motif variants in reactive arthritis synovial fluid and blood. Reportedly, significant enrichment of disease-linked clones occurred in matched ankylosing spondylitis synovial fluid. Typical of ankylosing spondylitis blood, it appeared, was a TCR beta motif of several highly homologous variants.

Quantitative 5'-RACE with molecular barcodes was used to make the TCR beta libraries. TCRdb called the 5' RACE reads again in MiXCR, with one record for every CDR3 protein. Of 250,000 to 350,000 distinct CDR3 sequences detected, about 20% appear once; the ten largest clones hold 7.8%. The CDR3 sequence is 12 residues long. With V trimmed by 5 bases and J by 4 bases, 2 bases remained unmatched. Germline assignment: CDR1 SGHVS and CDR2 FQNEAQ. In the case of this clonotype: Antigen specificity is unknown.

The TCR originated in a male donor with ankylosing spondylitis or in good health (not recorded which). Sequencing was performed on blood, either unsorted or a sorted T cell fraction (not recorded which). The chain is built from TRBV7-8 and TRBJ2-7; 7 bases line up with TRBD1. The CDR3 coding sequence is TGTGCCAGCAGCACGGGACAGTACGAGCAGTACGTC. It codes for CASSTGQYEQYV.